This TCR beta chain emerged from a study of beta chain features in type 1 diabetes. Across the study: When patients were set against healthy donors, age, gender and cell yields were similar. Across the samples, 107,917,701 sorted cells were examined in total.

Reverse transcription of all isolated RNA meant that expressed TCRB transcripts were sequenced. Profiling relied on immunoSEQ multiplex PCR, and the TCRdb table lists in-frame clones only, not all of them. Of approximately 730,000 clones detected, 13% appear once; the ten largest clones hold less than 0.025%. Study conclusions and caveats: Among patients with Type 1 diabetes, TCRB CDR3s were moderately but significantly shorter in every one of the four CD4+ subsets. Overrepresentation of cells with high TCR expression could result from cDNA sequencing. Patients' naive, central memory and regulatory TCRB repertoires appeared more alike than those of healthy donors.

The CDR3 spans 14 residues. The V segment lost 5 bases and the J segment 0 bases; nucleotides outside the gene matches: 2. From germline, CDR1 is LNHDA and CDR2 SQIVND (reference sequence). In regard to this clone: Antigen: not known.

This receptor was identified in a man between 18 and 29 years old with type 1 diabetes. This sequence joins TRBV19 and TRBJ2-5, with TRBD1 matching over 8 bases. The sample comprised naive CD4+ T cells from blood. The CDR3 spells CASSGQGYQETQYF. In DNA form, the CDR3 reads TGTGCCAGTAGTGGACAGGGCTACCAAGAGACCCAGTACTTC.